These 5 T cell receptor beta chains were sequenced from one sample in a study of cytomegalovirus exposure and HLA in healthy donors. Primers: 60 Vbeta forward and 13 Jbeta reverse. Sequenced by immunoSEQ multiplex PCR; TCRdb stores in-frame clones only, minus some. The sample includes fewer than 150,000 clones, 75% to 90% of them seen just once. Sequencing was done on a sample of PBMCs. Receptor source: a woman under 40 in good health and CMV-seropositive.

V gene TRBV9 combines with J gene TRBJ1-2, with D perhaps TRBD1 (6 bases). The V and J ends lost 3 bases and 0 bases respectively, with 9 bases between them. Germline CDR1 SGDLS, CDR2 YYNGEE. This CDR3 region has 14 residues. The CDR3 here is CASSATGSNYGYTF. In DNA, the CDR3 is TGTGCCAGCAGCGCGACAGGATCTAACTATGGCTACACCTTC.

The rearrangement links TRBV7-7 to TRBJ2-1, with D maybe TRBD1 (6 bases). V was trimmed by 3 bases and J by 4 bases, leaving 13 bases between them. This CDR3 is 15 amino acids long. Germline CDR1 is SSHAT and CDR2 is FNYEAQ (reference sequence). CDR3 coding DNA: TGTGCCAGCAGCTTGGCGGCAGGGGTATACAATGAGCAGTTCTTC. Translating gives CASSLAAGVYNEQFF.

V usage is TRBV27 and J usage is TRBJ1-1; TRBD1 agrees at 8 bases. V lost 3 bases to trimming and J lost 2 bases; unmatched junction nucleotides: 5. This CDR3 comprises 15 residues. Germline lookup yields CDR1 MNHEY and CDR2 SMNVEV (reference sequence). The DNA for the CDR3 is TGTGCCAGCAGTTTCAGGGGGCATGGAAACACTGAAGCTTTCTTT. Protein: CASSFRGHGNTEAFF.

The chain carries TRBV10-2 and TRBJ2-7, with 9 nucleotides matching TRBD2. This CDR3 has 16 residues. Germline trimming cut 4 bases from V and 4 bases from J; bases unmatched to any gene: 11. In germline, CDR1 is WSHSY, CDR2 SAAADI. CDR3 coding DNA: TGCGCCAGCAGTGCGGCTAGCGGGAAGGTCGAATACGAGCAGTACTTC. This gives the protein CASSAASGKVEYEQYF.

The chain uses TRBV30 and TRBJ1-6; D gene ambiguous. The CDR3 is 14 amino acids. The V and J ends lost 4 bases and 8 bases respectively, with 15 bases between them. Germline assignment: CDR1 GTSNPN and CDR2 SVGIG (reference sequence). The CDR3 protein is CAWNGPVRDSPLHF. Written as DNA, the CDR3 is TGTGCCTGGAACGGCCCGGTTCGGGATTCACCCCTCCACTTT. Using reference TRBV30 and TRBJ1-6 for the parts outside the CDR3, the full variable domain is SQTIHQWPATLVQPVGSPLSLECTVEGTSNPNLYWYRQAAGRGLQLLFYSVGIGQISSEVPQNLSASRPQDRQFILSSKKLLLSDSGFYLCAWNGPVRDSPLHFGNGTRLTVT.